This T cell receptor beta chain was identified in a study of T cell responses to AZD1222 COVID-19 vaccine. Study at large: Second doses at about 4 or about 12 weeks were pooled. Study results and limitations: Unmutated variant regions are reportedly the target of nearly half of TCRs that are spike-specific. Across the whole spike, CD4 TCRs peaked at regions 160-218 and 743-854.

As concerns this clone: The antigen remains unidentified.

The CDR3 sequence is 11 residues long. Trimming shortened V by 2 bases and J by 10 bases, and 6 bases separated the two germline ends. The V gene's germline CDR1 is MDHEN and CDR2 SYDVKM. Profiled with immunoSEQ multiplex PCR; TCRdb holds only in-frame clones, not every one. This sample has 100,000 to 150,000 clones; about 85% occur once, and the top ten carry 5.5% to 8%. The chain joins TRBV28 to TRBJ1-5; D perhaps matches TRBD1 (5 bases). This receptor was taken from an adult in good health. Sequenced here: peripheral blood, sampled on day 0 of AZD1222 vaccination. Written as DNA, the CDR3 is TGTGCCAGCAGTTTAAGGGACCCCCAGCATTTT. Translation gives CASSLRDPQHF.